This TCR beta chain stems from a study of blood T cell repertoires in COVID-19. At the level of the study: The samples span acute and convalescent COVID-19 from the United States, Italy and Spain. In each case, the material was cDNA or gDNA derived from T cells, B-cell-depleted T cells, or PBMCs.

Authors' methods: Estimated nucleated cell counts came from reference gene primer amplification. The protocol was immunoSEQ multiplex PCR, while the TCRdb copy is restricted to in-frame clones and leaves out a portion. V and J calls and clone size are given by that table; D and trimming were obtained from the DNA. The table records about 150,000 clones, 75% to 90% of them present only once. Germline CDR1 SGHTA, CDR2 FQGNSA. This CDR3 spans 17 amino acids. Deletions cut 5 bases from V and 4 bases from J, with 21 bases between. The V and J genes are TRBV7-2 and TRBJ1-5; TRBD1 might be the D (6 bases). The specimen sequenced was peripheral blood. The receptor was derived from a man between 60 and 75 years old with acute or convalescent COVID-19. The CDR3 loop is CASSPRAQGSFNQPQHF. The CDR3 coding sequence is TGTGCCAGCAGCCCCCGGGCGCAGGGGAGTTTTAATCAGCCCCAGCATTTT.